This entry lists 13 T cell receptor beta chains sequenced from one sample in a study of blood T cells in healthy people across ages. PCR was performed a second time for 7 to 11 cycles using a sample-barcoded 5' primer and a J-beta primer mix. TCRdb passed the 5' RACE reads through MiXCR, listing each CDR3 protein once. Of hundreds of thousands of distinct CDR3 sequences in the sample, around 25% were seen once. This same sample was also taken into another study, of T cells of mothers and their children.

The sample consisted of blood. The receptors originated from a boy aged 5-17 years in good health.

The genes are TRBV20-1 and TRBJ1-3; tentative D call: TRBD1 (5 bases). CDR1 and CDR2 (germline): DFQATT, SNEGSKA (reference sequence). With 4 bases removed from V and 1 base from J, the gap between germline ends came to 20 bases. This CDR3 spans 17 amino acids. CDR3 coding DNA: TGCAGTGCTAACCATCCGGGGGAGACGTTGTCTGGAAACACCATATATTTT. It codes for CSANHPGETLSGNTIYF.

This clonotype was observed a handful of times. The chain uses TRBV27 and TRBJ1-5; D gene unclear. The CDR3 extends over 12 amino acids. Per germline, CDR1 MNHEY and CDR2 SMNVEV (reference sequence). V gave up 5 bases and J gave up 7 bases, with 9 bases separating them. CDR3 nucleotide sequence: TGTGCCAGCAGTGCGACTGGGCAGCCCCAGCATTTT. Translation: CASSATGQPQHF.

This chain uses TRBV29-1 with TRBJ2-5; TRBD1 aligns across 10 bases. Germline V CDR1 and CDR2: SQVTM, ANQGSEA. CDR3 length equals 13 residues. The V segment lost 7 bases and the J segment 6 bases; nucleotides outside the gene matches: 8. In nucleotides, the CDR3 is TGCAGCGCGGGACAGGGGTTGATAAAGACCCAGTACTTC. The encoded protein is CSAGQGLIKTQYF.

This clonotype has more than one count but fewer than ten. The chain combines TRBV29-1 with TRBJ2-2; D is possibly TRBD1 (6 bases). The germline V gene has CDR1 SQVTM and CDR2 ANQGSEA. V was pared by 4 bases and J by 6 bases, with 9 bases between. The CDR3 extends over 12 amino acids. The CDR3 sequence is CSVVGAAGELFF. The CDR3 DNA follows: TGCAGCGTTGTGGGGGCTGCCGGGGAGCTGTTTTTT.

The CDR3 is CASSQDLWKDGYTF. As DNA, the CDR3 is TGTGCCAGCAGCCAAGATCTATGGAAAGATGGCTACACCTTC. V and J are TRBV3-1 and TRBJ1-2; D call uncertain. The CDR3 extends over 14 amino acids. Trimming removed 0 bases at V and 6 bases at J, with 11 bases between. Germline V lookup: CDR1 LGHDT, CDR2 YNNKEL (reference sequence).

CDR3 nucleotides: TGCAGTGCTAGAGTCGGGGCATTCACTAGCACAGATACGCAGTATTTT. It specifies CSARVGAFTSTDTQYF. The J gene is TRBJ2-3, the V gene TRBV20-1; possibly TRBD1 or TRBD2 for D (5 bases each). CDR1 DFQATT and CDR2 SNEGSKA come from the germline V gene (reference sequence). The CDR3 contains 16 residues. V gave up 1 base and J gave up 0 bases, with 14 bases separating them.

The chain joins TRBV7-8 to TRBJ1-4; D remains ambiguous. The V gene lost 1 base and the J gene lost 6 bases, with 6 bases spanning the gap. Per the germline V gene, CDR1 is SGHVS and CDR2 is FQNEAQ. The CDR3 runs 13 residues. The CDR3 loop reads CASSLEGDEKLFF. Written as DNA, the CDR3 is TGTGCCAGCAGCTTAGAGGGTGATGAAAAACTGTTTTTT.

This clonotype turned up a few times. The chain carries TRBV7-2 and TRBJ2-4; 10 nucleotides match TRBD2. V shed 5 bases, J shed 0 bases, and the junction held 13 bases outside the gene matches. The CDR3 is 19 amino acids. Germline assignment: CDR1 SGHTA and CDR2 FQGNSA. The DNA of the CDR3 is TGTGCCAGCAGCCCATATGAGACTAGCGGGCGTCTAGCCAAAAACATTCAGTACTTC. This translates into CASSPYETSGRLAKNIQYF.

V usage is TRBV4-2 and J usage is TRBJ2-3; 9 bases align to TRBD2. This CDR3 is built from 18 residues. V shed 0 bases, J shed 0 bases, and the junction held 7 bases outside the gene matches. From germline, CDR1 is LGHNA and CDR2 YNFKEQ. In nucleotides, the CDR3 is TGTGCCAGCAGCCAAGAGTTTGGGAGCGGGGGGAGCACAGATACGCAGTATTTT. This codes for CASSQEFGSGGSTDTQYF.

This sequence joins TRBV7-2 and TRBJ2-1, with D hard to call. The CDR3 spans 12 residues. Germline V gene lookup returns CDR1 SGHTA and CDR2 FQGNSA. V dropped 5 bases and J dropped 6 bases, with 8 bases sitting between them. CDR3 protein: CASSAYFNEQFF. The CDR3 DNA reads TGTGCCAGCAGCGCCTATTTCAATGAGCAGTTCTTC. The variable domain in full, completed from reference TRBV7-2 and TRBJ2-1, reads GAGVSQSPSNKVTEKGKDVELRCDPISGHTALYWYRQSLGQGLEFLIYFQGNSAPDKSGLPSDRFSAERTGGSVSTLTIQRTQQEDSAVYLCASSAYFNEQFFGPGTRLTVL.

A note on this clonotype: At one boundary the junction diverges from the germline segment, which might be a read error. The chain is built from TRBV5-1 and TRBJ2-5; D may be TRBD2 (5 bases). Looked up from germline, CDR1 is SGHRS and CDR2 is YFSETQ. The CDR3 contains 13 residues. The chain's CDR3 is CASSLVFGETRYF. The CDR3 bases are TGCGCCAGCAGCTTGGTTTTCGGGGAGACCCGGTACTTC. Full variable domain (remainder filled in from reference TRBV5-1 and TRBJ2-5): KAGVTQTPRYLIKTRGQQVTLSCSPISGHRSVSWYQQTPGQGLQFLFEYFSETQRNKGNFPGRFSGRQFSNSRSEMNVSTLELGDSALYLCASSLVFGETRYFGPGTRLLVL.

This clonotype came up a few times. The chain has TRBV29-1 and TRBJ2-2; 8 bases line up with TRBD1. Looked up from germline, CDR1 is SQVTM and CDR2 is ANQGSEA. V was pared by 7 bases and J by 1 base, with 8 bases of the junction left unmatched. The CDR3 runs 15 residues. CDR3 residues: CSGKTGGKNTGELFF. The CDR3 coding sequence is TGCAGCGGGAAAACAGGGGGGAAGAACACCGGGGAGCTGTTTTTT.

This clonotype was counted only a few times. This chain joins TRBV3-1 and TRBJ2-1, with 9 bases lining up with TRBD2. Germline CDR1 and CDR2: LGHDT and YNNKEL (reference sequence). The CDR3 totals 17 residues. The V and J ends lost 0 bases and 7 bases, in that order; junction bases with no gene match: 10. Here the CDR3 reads CASSQDWREGLGNEQFF. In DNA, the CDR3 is TGTGCCAGCAGCCAAGACTGGCGGGAGGGCCTGGGGAATGAGCAGTTCTTC.